This T cell receptor (beta chain) emerged from a study of T-cell reconstitution after alpha-beta-depleted transplantation in children. CDR3 length: 18 residues. The V end lost 0 bases, the J end lost 5 bases, and 21 bases lay between the germline ends. The germline gives CDR1 SGDLS, CDR2 YYNGEE. Preparation of the TCRbeta library involved a method that used unique molecular identifiers. From the PCR reads, TCRdb called clonotypes with MiXCR, one entry per CDR3 protein. The sample includes about 500,000 distinct CDR3 sequences, 32% of them seen just once. This TCR derives from a human donor who donated a stem cell graft to a child with aplastic anemia. Here the sequenced sample was PBMCs from the stem cell graft donor, taken from the stem cell graft. The gene calls are TRBV9 and TRBJ2-1; D is perhaps TRBD2 (7 bases). The CDR3 DNA reads as TGTGCCAGCAGCGTAGGCGTCGCGTGGGGGCGGGAGAACAATGAGCAGTTCTTC. It specifies CASSVGVAWGRENNEQFF.